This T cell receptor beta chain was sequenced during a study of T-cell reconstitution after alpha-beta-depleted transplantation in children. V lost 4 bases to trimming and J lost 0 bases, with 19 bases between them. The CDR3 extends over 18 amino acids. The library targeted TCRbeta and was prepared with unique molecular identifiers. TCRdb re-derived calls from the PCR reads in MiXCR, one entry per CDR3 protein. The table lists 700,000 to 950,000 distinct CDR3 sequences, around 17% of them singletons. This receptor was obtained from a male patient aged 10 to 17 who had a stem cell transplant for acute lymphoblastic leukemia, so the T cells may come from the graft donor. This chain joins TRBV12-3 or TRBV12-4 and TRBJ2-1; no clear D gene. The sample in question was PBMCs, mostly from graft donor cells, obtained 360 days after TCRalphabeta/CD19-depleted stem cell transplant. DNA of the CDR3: TGTGCCAGCAGTTCGACCCCTCCACAGAGGAGCTCCTACAATGAGCAGTTCTTC. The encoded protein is CASSSTPPQRSSYNEQFF.